These T cell receptor beta chains were read from a single sample in a study of blood T cell repertoires in COVID-19. Sequencing was performed with immunoSEQ multiplex PCR; in TCRdb, only in-frame clones are kept and a portion is missing. The sample comprises more than 150,000 clones, roughly 85% of which are singletons, and around 8.2% rests with the top ten. The sequenced sample consisted of peripheral blood. The receptors originated from a man aged 55 to 70 with acute or convalescent COVID-19. Each CDR3 is given without its conserved first and last residue. Some rows mark clone size as missing; the rest say once, few, many or name a class of expanded clone.

>11|TRBV2|.|TRBJ1-5
ASNYRVNQPQH
>11|TRBV5-1|.|TRBJ2-2
ASSLSSTGELF
>13|TRBV19|.|TRBJ1-4
ASRSIGTGGEKLF
>10|TRBV3-1/TRBV3-2|.|TRBJ2-7
ASSRATYEQY
>13|TRBV9|.|TRBJ2-1
ASSAHVSSYNEQF
>13|TRBV14|.|TRBJ2-1
ASSGIGGPNNEQF
>13|TRBV4-1|.|TRBJ2-7
ASSQPQGVPYEQY
>11|TRBV5-1|once|TRBJ1-1
ASSSDRITEAF
>13|TRBV7-6|.|TRBJ2-7
ASSSELTSGYEQY
>11|TRBV30|once|TRBJ1-5
AWSKQGNQPQH
>12|TRBV28|.|TRBJ2-7
ASSLGGSDYEQY
>11|TRBV19|.|TRBJ1-6
ASSGQYNSPLH
>13|TRBV6-6|.|TRBJ2-3
ASSYSQVTTDTQY
>13|TRBV28|.|TRBJ1-5
ASSTDRGKGQPQH
>12|TRBV7-2|.|TRBJ1-5
ASSFNPGNQPQH
>13|TRBV24-1|many|TRBJ2-1
ATSVTGLGSNEQF
>15|TRBV5-4|.|TRBJ1-2
ASSLGGGGGSDYGYT
>12|TRBV6-1|.|TRBJ2-7
ASSEMTRTYEQY
>12|TRBV6-6|few|TRBJ2-2
ASMSRPNTGELF
>12|TRBV21-1|.|TRBJ1-4
ASSNSGTSEKLF
>13|TRBV4-1|.|TRBJ1-1
ASSRGDGGGTEAF
>12|TRBV28|.|TRBJ2-1
ASSFQGASGEQF
>12|TRBV19|few|TRBJ2-7
ASSPQGTSYEQY
>14|TRBV5-1|.|TRBJ1-5
ASSLEPGVSNQPQH